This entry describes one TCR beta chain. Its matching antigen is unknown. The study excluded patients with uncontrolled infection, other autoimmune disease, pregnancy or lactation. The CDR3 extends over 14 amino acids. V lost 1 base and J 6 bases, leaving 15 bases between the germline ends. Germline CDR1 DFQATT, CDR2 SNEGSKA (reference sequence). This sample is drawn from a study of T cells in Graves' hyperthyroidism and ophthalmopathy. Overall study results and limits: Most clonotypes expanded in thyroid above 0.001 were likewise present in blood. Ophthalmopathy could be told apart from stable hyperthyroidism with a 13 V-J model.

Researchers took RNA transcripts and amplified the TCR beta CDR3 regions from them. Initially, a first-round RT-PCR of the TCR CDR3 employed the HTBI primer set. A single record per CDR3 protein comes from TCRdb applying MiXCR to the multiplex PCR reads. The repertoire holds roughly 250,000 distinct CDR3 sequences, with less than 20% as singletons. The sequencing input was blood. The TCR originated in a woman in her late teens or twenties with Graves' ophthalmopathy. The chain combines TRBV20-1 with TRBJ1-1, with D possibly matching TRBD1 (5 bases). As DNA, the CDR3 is TGCAGTGCTAGAGCTTATACGGGGCGCCCTGAAGCTTTCTTT. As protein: CSARAYTGRPEAFF.